This TCR beta chain is from a study of T cell changes during pregnancy in multiple sclerosis. The repertoire was sequenced with immunoSEQ multiplex PCR; TCRdb's copy has only in-frame clones and lacks some. The sample contains tens of thousands of clones, roughly 90% of which appear only once. Per germline, CDR1 SGHTA and CDR2 FQGNSA. This CDR3 is 16 amino acids long. V was pared by 5 bases and J by 1 base, with 7 bases of the junction left unmatched. The V call is TRBV7-2, the J call TRBJ2-2; 7 bases align to TRBD1. This TCR derives from a female donor in good health, enrolled as a control in a pregnancy study. The input for sequencing was peripheral blood, taken after pregnancy. The CDR3 DNA reads TGTGCCAGCAGCCCCGGGACAGCCTTGAACACCGGGGAGCTGTTTTTT. The encoded protein is CASSPGTALNTGELFF.